Here is one T cell receptor (beta chain) with its context. The antigen is unknown. Germline CDR1 SQVTM, CDR2 ANQGSEA. Trimming at V came to 4 bases and at J to 2 bases, leaving 10 bases not matched to a gene. This CDR3 spans 15 amino acids. Time point noted: week 11, during vaccination. A 20-mer mutant IDH1 peptide at 300 ug was injected subcutaneously with topical imiquimod. Here immunoSEQ multiplex PCR was the method, and the copy in TCRdb shows in-frame clones only, minus some. In the table there are 120,000 or so clones, around three quarters of which are singletons. This sample is drawn from a study of a mutant IDH1 vaccine in newly diagnosed glioma. Across the whole study: Vaccinations were initiated 4-6 weeks following radiotherapy alone, or were given together with temozolomide cycles. Whole-study results and caveats: Changes to the top peripheral T cell clonotypes appeared unrelated to pseudoprogression.

V gene TRBV29-1 combines with J gene TRBJ2-5, with 7 bases fitting TRBD1. This sequence was found in a man aged 35 to 55 with glioma. This material consisted of PBMCs, taken from a glioma patient whose treatment included an IDH1 peptide vaccine. This CDR3 is CSVVPSRGNQETQYF. The CDR3 DNA follows: TGCAGCGTTGTTCCGTCCAGGGGGAATCAAGAGACCCAGTACTTC.